A selection of T cell receptor beta chains follows, all from one sample in a study of shared clonotypes between healthy human individuals. Here immunoSEQ multiplex PCR was the method, and the copy in TCRdb shows in-frame clones only, minus some. The sample comprises a few million clones, 90% to 95% of which are singletons, and about 0.41% rests with the top ten. The material sequenced was naive CD4+ T cells from PBMCs. These TCRs come from a man between 18 and 35 years old in good health. Some clones in this sample may be carry-over from other donors' samples. Both conserved end residues are part of each CDR3. Each record gives: V gene, clone size, D gene, J gene, CDR3 DNA, CDR3 protein. A D gene is named only where the DNA matches it firmly. Some rows mark clone size as missing; the rest say once, few, many or name a class of expanded clone.

>TRBV6-1|-|-|TRBJ2-1
TGTGCCAGCAGGCGGACTCCCTCCTCCTACAATGAGCAGTTCTTC
CASRRTPSSYNEQFF
>TRBV2|once|TRBD1|TRBJ1-1
TGTGCCAGCAAGCTCGGGACAGGGGGCGAAGGCACTGAAGCTTTCTTT
CASKLGTGGEGTEAFF
>TRBV9|-|-|TRBJ1-2
TGTGCCAGCAGCGTAGGACCGAACTATGGCTACACCTTC
CASSVGPNYGYTF
>TRBV12-5|-|TRBD2|TRBJ2-1
TGTGCTAGTGGTTTTCTACTGACTAGCGGGAGGGCAGAAACCTACAATGAGCAGTTCTTC
CASGFLLTSGRAETYNEQFF
>TRBV6-5|-|-|TRBJ2-3
TGTGCCAGCAGTAGGACTCAAAACACAGATACGCAGTATTTT
CASSRTQNTDTQYF
>TRBV5-1|-|-|TRBJ2-2
TGCGCCAGCAGCTTGATGGCAGGCACGAACACCGGGGAGCTGTTTTTT
CASSLMAGTNTGELFF
>TRBV7-9|-|TRBD2|TRBJ2-1
TGTGCCAGCAGCGCCAGACTAGCGGGAGAAGTATCGGGTGAGCAGTTCTTC
CASSARLAGEVSGEQFF
>TRBV6-5|-|-|TRBJ2-7
TGTGCCAGCAGTCGAGATCTCAGCTCCTACGAGCAGTACTTC
CASSRDLSSYEQYF
>TRBV7-6|-|TRBD2|TRBJ2-1
TGTGCCAGCAGCTCACTAGCGGTGGCCTACAATGAGCAGTTCTTC
CASSSLAVAYNEQFF
>TRBV7-8|-|-|TRBJ2-7
TGTGCCAGCAGGGGGGTGTTGAGGTCCCACGAGCAGTACTTC
CASRGVLRSHEQYF
>TRBV5-4|-|-|TRBJ2-2
TGTGCCAGTACTAGGGAGGCGAACACCGGGGAGCTGTTTTTT
CASTREANTGELFF
>TRBV5-1|once|-|TRBJ2-7
TGCGCCAGCTTCTCGGGGCCAAGCTCCTACGAGCAGTACTTC
CASFSGPSSYEQYF
>TRBV11-2|-|-|TRBJ2-5
TGTGCCAGCAGCTTAGGAGCGGGTTTGGTTCTAGAGACCCAGTACTTC
CASSLGAGLVLETQYF
>TRBV6-6|-|-|TRBJ2-5
TGTGCCAGCAGTTACTCGGGGACCCAGTACTTC
CASSYSGTQYF
>TRBV7-9|-|-|TRBJ1-3
TGTGCCAGCAGCAGGGACTCTGGAAACACCATATATTTT
CASSRDSGNTIYF
>TRBV18|-|-|TRBJ1-1
TGTGCCAGCTCACCAATCGGACCCCCGAACACTGAAGCTTTCTTT
CASSPIGPPNTEAFF
>TRBV30|-|-|TRBJ1-6
TGTGCCTGGAGTAGTACCTCCTATAATTCACCCCTCCACTTT
CAWSSTSYNSPLHF
>TRBV9|once|-|TRBJ1-1
TGTGCCAGCAGCCAGAGGGGGGGTATCGGCACTGAAGCTTTCTTT
CASSQRGGIGTEAFF
>TRBV5-5|-|TRBD1|TRBJ2-5
TGTGCCAGCAGCTGGACAGGGGAAGAGACCCAGTACTTC
CASSWTGEETQYF
>TRBV15|-|-|TRBJ2-6
TGTGCCACCAGCAGAGGGTCGGCCTCTGGGGCCAACGTCCTGACTTTC
CATSRGSASGANVLTF
>TRBV11-1|-|-|TRBJ2-1
TGTGCCAGCAGCTTGAGGGGGGAGAACTACAATGAGCAGTTCTTC
CASSLRGENYNEQFF
>TRBV5-1|-|-|TRBJ2-2
TGCGCCAGCAGCTTGGAAGCGGTCAGGGGCGGGGAGCTGTTTTTT
CASSLEAVRGGELFF
>TRBV28|-|-|TRBJ1-3
TGTGCCAGCAGCGGGACGACTGGAAACACCATATATTTT
CASSGTTGNTIYF
>TRBV19|-|-|TRBJ2-2
TGTGCCAGTAGCTTACGCGGCACCAACACCGGGGAGCTGTTTTTT
CASSLRGTNTGELFF
>TRBV2|-|TRBD1|TRBJ1-5
TGTGCCAGCAGTCTTGGGGGACAGGGTTCGTATCAGCCCCAGCATTTT
CASSLGGQGSYQPQHF
>TRBV14|-|TRBD1|TRBJ2-7
TGTGCCAGCAGCCATAAATACTGGGACAGGGGTGTCTCCTACGAGCAGTACTTC
CASSHKYWDRGVSYEQYF
>TRBV5-1|-|TRBD2|TRBJ2-2
TGCGCCAGCCAAATAGCGGGAACCGACACCGGGGAGCTGTTTTTT
CASQIAGTDTGELFF
>TRBV5-1|once|TRBD2|TRBJ2-3
TGCGCCAGCAGCTTCTCCGGGACTAGCGGGGGTAGCACAGATACGCAGTATTTT
CASSFSGTSGGSTDTQYF
>TRBV19|-|-|TRBJ1-5
TGTGCCAGTAGTGTACCGGACACATCGAGGCGGCAGCCCCAGCATTTT
CASSVPDTSRRQPQHF
>TRBV30|-|TRBD1|TRBJ1-4
TGTGCCTGGAGTGTACGGCGGACAGGTCTGAGGGATGAAAAACTGTTTTTT
CAWSVRRTGLRDEKLFF
>TRBV5-4|-|-|TRBJ1-2
TGTGCCAGCAGCTTGGAACGCCGTGGGCAGACGGAACTCGGCTACACCTTC
CASSLERRGQTELGYTF
>TRBV15|-|-|TRBJ2-3
TGTGCCACCAGCAGAGAGGCTATATCCACAGATACGCAGTATTTT
CATSREAISTDTQYF
>TRBV19|-|-|TRBJ2-1
TGTGCCAGTAGTTCAAACCGACAGGCCGAGCAGTTCTTC
CASSSNRQAEQFF
>TRBV5-8|-|-|TRBJ1-1
TGTGCCAGCAGCTACGGGAACCGCGGATGGAACACTGAAGCTTTCTTT
CASSYGNRGWNTEAFF
>TRBV9|-|-|TRBJ2-1
TGTGCCAGCAGCGCCCGTGGCCTGGACAATGAGCAGTTCTTC
CASSARGLDNEQFF
>TRBV9|once|-|TRBJ2-1
TGTGCCAGCAGCCCGGGACGGAGCTCCTACAATGAGCAGTTCTTC
CASSPGRSSYNEQFF
>TRBV19|-|TRBD1|TRBJ1-5
TGTGCCAGTAGTCCCCACCGCCGGGACAGGGACGATCAGCCCCAGCATTTT
CASSPHRRDRDDQPQHF
>TRBV25-1|-|-|TRBJ2-7
TGTGCCAGCAGTGAGGGTGGAGGGGGACAGTACTTC
CASSEGGGGQYF
>TRBV30|once|-|TRBJ1-4
TGTGCCTGGGGGGCTGGTTTGGGGAGTGAAAAACTGTTTTTT
CAWGAGLGSEKLFF
>TRBV28|once|-|TRBJ1-1
TGTGCCAGCAGCTCAGCACAGGGCTCTATGAACACTGAAGCTTTCTTT
CASSSAQGSMNTEAFF
>TRBV11-3|-|-|TRBJ2-3
TGTGCCAGCAGCTTAGGGCAGGCTAGCACAGATACGCAGTATTTT
CASSLGQASTDTQYF
>TRBV29-1|-|TRBD1|TRBJ1-1
TGCAGCGTTGCCGAGGACAGGGGGGGTGGGACTGAAGCTTTCTTT
CSVAEDRGGGTEAFF
>TRBV7-9|-|-|TRBJ1-2
TGTGCCAGCAGCTCAGTTGGGGAGGGAGGCTACACCTTC
CASSSVGEGGYTF
>TRBV7-2|-|-|TRBJ2-1
TGTGCCAGCAGCTTGACAAGTTACAATGAGCAGTTCTTC
CASSLTSYNEQFF
>TRBV5-4|-|TRBD2|TRBJ2-2
TGTGCCAGCAGCCCGACTAGCGGGAGCAACCCCGGGGAGCTGTTTTTT
CASSPTSGSNPGELFF
>TRBV25-1|-|-|TRBJ2-2
TGTGCCAGCAGGGACAGCGCGAACACCGGGGAGCTGTTTTTT
CASRDSANTGELFF
>TRBV7-2|-|-|TRBJ1-2
TGTGCCAGCAGCTTAATCCTAGCAAATGGCTACACCTTC
CASSLILANGYTF
>TRBV27|few|-|TRBJ1-1
TGTGCCAGCAGTTTAAGGTGGAACACTGAAGCTTTCTTT
CASSLRWNTEAFF
>TRBV7-9|-|TRBD2|TRBJ2-3
TGTGCCAGCAGCTCATCCGGGACTACCACAGATACGCAGTATTTT
CASSSSGTTTDTQYF
>TRBV5-4|-|-|TRBJ2-7
TGTGCCAGCAGCCACCCGGCCTCGGACGAGCAGTACTTC
CASSHPASDEQYF
>TRBV7-9|-|TRBD1|TRBJ1-2
TGTGCCAGCAGCCTAAGTACAGGGGCTGGCTACACCTTC
CASSLSTGAGYTF
>TRBV7-2|-|-|TRBJ1-3
TGTGCCAGCAGCTTAGCAGCTGGAAACACCATATATTTT
CASSLAAGNTIYF
>TRBV7-9|-|TRBD2|TRBJ2-7
TGTGCCAGCAGCCCCGTGGCGGGAGGGGCGGGGGAGCAGTACTTC
CASSPVAGGAGEQYF
>TRBV2|few|-|TRBJ1-5
TGTGCCAGCCGGGGGCAGTCCAATCAGCCCCAGCATTTT
CASRGQSNQPQHF
>TRBV7-2|-|TRBD1|TRBJ2-2
TGTGCCAGCAGCTTATCAATCCGCCCAGGGGGTACGAACACCGGGGAGCTGTTTTTT
CASSLSIRPGGTNTGELFF
>TRBV29-1|-|-|TRBJ2-2
TGCAGCGTTGGAGGCAGGGACAACACCGGGGAGCTGTTTTTT
CSVGGRDNTGELFF
>TRBV5-1|-|TRBD2|TRBJ2-5
TGCGCCAGCAGCTTGTCGGACTCTAGCGGGGGGTACTTC
CASSLSDSSGGYF
>TRBV14|once|-|TRBJ2-7
TGTGCCAGCAGCCAAGATCGGAGTAGGACTATATCCTACGAGCAGTACTTC
CASSQDRSRTISYEQYF
>TRBV6-1|-|-|TRBJ2-7
TGTGCCACCTCAGGACCGACGTACGAGCAGTACTTC
CATSGPTYEQYF
>TRBV7-9|-|-|TRBJ1-1
TGCGCCAGCAGCCAAGGGACGACGACGGACACTGAAGCTTTCTTT
CASSQGTTTDTEAFF